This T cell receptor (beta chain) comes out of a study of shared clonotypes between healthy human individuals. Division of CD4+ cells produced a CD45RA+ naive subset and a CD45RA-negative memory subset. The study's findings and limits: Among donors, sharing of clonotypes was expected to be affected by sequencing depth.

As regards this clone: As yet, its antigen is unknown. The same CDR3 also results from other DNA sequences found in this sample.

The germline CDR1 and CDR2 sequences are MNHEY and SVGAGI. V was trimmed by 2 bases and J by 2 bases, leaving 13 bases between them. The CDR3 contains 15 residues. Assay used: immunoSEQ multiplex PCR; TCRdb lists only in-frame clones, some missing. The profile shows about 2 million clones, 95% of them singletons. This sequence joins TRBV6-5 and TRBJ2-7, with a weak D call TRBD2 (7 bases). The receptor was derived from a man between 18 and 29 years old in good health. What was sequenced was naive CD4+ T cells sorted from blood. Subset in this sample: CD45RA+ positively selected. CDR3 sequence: CASSYSGGGPYEQYF. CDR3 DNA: TGTGCCAGCAGTTACAGTGGGGGGGGCCCCTACGAGCAGTACTTC.